Described below is a single TCR beta chain sequence and its context. This entry comes from a study of blood T cell repertoires in COVID-19. Original analysis: Estimation of nucleated cell counts was performed using reference gene primer amplification. Generated by immunoSEQ multiplex PCR, the TCRdb table keeps only in-frame clones and is missing some. V and J calls and clone size follow that table, whereas D and trimming were derived from the DNA. The sample includes under 200,000 clones, approximately 84% of them seen just once. The length of the CDR3 is 16 residues. V was cut by 4 bases and J by 1 base, with 14 bases left in between. Germline CDR1 MRHNA, CDR2 SNTAGT.

Sequenced material: peripheral blood. This chain connects TRBV6-4 to TRBJ1-5; D gene unclear. The TCR comes from a human donor with acute or convalescent COVID-19. The donor label of this sample is uncertain. CDR3 protein: CASSGKHNNSNQPQHF. CDR3 nucleotide sequence: TGTGCCAGCAGTGGTAAACATAACAACAGCAATCAGCCCCAGCATTTT.